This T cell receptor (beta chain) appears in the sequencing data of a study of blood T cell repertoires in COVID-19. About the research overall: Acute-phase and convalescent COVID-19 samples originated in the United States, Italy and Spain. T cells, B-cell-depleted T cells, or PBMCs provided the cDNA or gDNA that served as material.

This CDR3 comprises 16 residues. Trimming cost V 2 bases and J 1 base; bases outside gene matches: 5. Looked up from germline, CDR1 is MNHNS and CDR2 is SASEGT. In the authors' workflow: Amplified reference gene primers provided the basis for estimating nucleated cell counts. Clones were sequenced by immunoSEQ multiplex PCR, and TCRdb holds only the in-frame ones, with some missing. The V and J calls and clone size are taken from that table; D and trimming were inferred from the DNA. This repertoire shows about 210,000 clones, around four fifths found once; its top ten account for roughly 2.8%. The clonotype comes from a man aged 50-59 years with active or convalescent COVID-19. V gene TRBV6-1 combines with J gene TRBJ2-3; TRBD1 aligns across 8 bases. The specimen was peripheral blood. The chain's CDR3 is CASSEWTGLRTDTQYF. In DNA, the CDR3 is TGTGCCAGCAGTGAATGGACAGGGCTGCGCACAGATACGCAGTATTTT.